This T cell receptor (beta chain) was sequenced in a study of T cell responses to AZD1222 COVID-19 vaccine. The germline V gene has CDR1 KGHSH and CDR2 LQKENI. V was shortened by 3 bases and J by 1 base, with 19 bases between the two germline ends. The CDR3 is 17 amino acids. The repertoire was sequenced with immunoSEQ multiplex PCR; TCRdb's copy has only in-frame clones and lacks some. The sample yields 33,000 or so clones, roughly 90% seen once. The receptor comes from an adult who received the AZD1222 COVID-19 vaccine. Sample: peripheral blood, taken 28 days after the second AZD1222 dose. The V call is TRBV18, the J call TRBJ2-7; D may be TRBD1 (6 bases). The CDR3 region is CASSPSPGQSRSYEQYF. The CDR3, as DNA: TGTGCCAGCTCACCTTCACCGGGACAATCGAGGTCCTACGAGCAGTACTTC.